The present TCR beta chain was sequenced within a study of T cells in Graves' hyperthyroidism and ophthalmopathy. Amplified TCR beta CDR3 regions came from RNA transcripts. TCR CDR3 regions were first amplified by RT-PCR with HTBI primers. TCRdb used MiXCR to reprocess the multiplex PCR reads, holding one entry per CDR3 protein. The data show approximately 570,000 distinct CDR3 sequences, 20% seen once. The V segment lost 6 bases and the J segment 5 bases; nucleotides outside the gene matches: 6. CDR1 SQVTM and CDR2 ANQGSEA come from the germline V gene. This CDR3 has 12 residues. This receptor was taken from a man in his forties or fifties with Graves' ophthalmopathy. J is TRBJ2-7 and V is TRBV29-1, with 8 bases identical to TRBD1. The specimen was blood. DNA for the CDR3: TGCAGCGTGAGGACAGGGTCGGACGAGCAGTACTTC. Protein product: CSVRTGSDEQYF.